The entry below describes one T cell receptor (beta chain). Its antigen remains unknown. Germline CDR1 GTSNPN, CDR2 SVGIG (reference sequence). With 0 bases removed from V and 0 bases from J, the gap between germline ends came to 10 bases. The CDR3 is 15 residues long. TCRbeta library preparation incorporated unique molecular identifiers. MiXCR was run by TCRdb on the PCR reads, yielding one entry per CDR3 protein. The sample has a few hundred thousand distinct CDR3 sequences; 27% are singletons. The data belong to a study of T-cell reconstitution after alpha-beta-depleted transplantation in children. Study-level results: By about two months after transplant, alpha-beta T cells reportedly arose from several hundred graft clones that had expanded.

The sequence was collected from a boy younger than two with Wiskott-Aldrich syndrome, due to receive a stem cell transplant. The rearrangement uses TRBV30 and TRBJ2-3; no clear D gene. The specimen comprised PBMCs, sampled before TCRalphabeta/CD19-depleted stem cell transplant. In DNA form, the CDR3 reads TGTGCCTGGAGTGTAGGGCGGCAAAGCACAGATACGCAGTATTTT. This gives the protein CAWSVGRQSTDTQYF.